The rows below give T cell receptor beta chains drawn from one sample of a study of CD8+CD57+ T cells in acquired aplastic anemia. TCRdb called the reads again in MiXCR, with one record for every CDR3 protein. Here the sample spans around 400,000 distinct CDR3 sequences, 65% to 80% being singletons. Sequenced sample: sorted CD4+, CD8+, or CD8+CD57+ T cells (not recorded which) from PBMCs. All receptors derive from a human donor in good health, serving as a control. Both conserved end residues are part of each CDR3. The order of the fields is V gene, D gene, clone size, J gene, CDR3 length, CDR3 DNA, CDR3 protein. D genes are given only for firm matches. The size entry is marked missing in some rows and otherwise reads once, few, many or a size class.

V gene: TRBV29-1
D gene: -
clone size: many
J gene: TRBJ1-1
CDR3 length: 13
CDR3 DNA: TGCAGCGTTGAAGCGGGCGGGAACACTGAAGCTTTCTTT
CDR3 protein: CSVEAGGNTEAFF

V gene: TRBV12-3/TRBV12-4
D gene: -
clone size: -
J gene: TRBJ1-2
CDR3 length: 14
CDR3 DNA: TGTGCCAGCACTTTAGCCCTCGCGAGCTATGGCTACACCTTC
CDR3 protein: CASTLALASYGYTF

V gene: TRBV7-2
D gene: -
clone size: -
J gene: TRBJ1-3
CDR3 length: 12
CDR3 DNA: TGTGCCAGCAGCTTCGGCGGAAGCACCACATATTTT
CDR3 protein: CASSFGGSTTYF

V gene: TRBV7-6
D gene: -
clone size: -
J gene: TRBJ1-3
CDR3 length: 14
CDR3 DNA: TGTGCCAGCAGCTTAGGCAGGGGAGGAAACACCATATATTTT
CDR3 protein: CASSLGRGGNTIYF

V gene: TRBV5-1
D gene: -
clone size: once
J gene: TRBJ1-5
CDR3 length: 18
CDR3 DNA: TGTGCCAGCAGCCGACACTTGCGCACAGATTATAGCAATCAGCCCCAGCATTTT
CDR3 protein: CASSRHLRTDYSNQPQHF

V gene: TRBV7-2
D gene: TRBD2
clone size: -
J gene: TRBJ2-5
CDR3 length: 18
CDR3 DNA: TGTGCCAGCAGCGCGGCTCCGACTAGCGGGGGGGCCTACGAGACCCAGTACTTC
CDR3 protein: CASSAAPTSGGAYETQYF

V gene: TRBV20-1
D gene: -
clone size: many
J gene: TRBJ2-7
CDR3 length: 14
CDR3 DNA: TGCAGTGCTAGAGATATAGGCAGGGGCTACGAGCAGTACTTC
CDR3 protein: CSARDIGRGYEQYF

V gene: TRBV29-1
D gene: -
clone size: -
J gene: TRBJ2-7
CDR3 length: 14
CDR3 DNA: TGCAGCGTTGCCGGAGGGACAGAGTTAGGCGAGCAGTACTTC
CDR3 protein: CSVAGGTELGEQYF

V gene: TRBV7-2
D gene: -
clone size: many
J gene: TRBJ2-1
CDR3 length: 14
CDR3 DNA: TGTGCCAGCAGCTTCGGGGGGCAGTACAATGAGCAGTTCTTC
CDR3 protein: CASSFGGQYNEQFF

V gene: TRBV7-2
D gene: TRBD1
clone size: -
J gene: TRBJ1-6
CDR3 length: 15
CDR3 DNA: TGTGCCAGCAGCTTAGGGGACAGGGATTTATCACCCCTCCACTTT
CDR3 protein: CASSLGDRDLSPLHF

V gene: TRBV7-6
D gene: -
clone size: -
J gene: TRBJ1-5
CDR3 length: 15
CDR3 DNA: TGTGCCAGCAGCGTCGCGGCCGCCCACACACCCCTCCAGCATTTT
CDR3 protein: CASSVAAAHTPLQHF

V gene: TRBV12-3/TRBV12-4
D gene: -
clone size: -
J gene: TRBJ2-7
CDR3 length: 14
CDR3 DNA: TGTGCCAGCAGTTTAGAAGGCAGGGAGAATGAGCAGTACTTC
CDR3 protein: CASSLEGRENEQYF

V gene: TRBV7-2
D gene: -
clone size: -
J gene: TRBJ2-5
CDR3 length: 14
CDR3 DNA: TGTGCCAGCAGCCCAAGACGGCAGCAAGAGACCCAGTACTTC
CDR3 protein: CASSPRRQQETQYF

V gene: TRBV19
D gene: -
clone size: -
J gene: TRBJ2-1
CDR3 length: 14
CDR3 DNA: TGTGCCAGTAGTATAGATATTGCAATGGGTGAGCAGTTCTTC
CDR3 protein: CASSIDIAMGEQFF

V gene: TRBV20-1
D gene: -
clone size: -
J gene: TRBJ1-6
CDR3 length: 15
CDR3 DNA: TGCAGTGCTAGAGTCGGGGGCTCCTATAATTCACCCCTCCACTTT
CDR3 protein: CSARVGGSYNSPLHF

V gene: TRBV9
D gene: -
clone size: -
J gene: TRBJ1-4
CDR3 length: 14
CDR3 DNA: TGTGCCAGCAGCGTGTCGGTAGGGGCTGAAAAACTGTTTTTT
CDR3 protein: CASSVSVGAEKLFF

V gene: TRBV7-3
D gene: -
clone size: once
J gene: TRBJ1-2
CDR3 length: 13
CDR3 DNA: TGTGCCAGCAGCTTAGGACTGGTCTATGGCTACACCTTC
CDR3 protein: CASSLGLVYGYTF

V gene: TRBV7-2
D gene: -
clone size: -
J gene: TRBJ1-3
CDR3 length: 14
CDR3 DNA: TGTGCCAGCAGCCGCGGGGCTAGCGGAAACACCATACATTTT
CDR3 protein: CASSRGASGNTIHF

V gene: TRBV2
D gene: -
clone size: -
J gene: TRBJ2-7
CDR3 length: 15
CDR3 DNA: TGTGCCAGCAGTACGACGGGGGCGGAATCCAACGAGGAGTTCTTT
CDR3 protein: CASSTTGAESNEEFF

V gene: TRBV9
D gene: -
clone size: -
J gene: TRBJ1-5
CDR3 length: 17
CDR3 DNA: TGTGCCAGCAGCTTGGGCCCCCTGGGGGAGGCGGGTCAGCCCCAGCATTTT
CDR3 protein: CASSLGPLGEAGQPQHF

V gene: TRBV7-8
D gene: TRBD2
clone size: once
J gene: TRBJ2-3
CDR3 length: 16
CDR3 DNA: TGTGCCAGCAGCCCAGGAGGGGGCGGGGGGGGAGATACGCAGTATTTT
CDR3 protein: CASSPGGGGGGDTQYF

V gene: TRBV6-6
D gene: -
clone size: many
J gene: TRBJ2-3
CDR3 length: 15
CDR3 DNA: TGTGCCAGCAGTTATACGGGAGCGACCACAGATACGCAGTATTTT
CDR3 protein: CASSYTGATTDTQYF

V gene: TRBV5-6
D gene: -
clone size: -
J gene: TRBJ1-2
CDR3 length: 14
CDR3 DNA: TGTGCCAGCAGCTCATTTCCGCAAGTCGATGGCTACACCTTC
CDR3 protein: CASSSFPQVDGYTF